This TCR beta chain stems from a study of blood T cell repertoires in COVID-19. In this sample, this clone turned up once. The CDR3 has 15 amino acids. The V gene's germline CDR1 is LNHDA and CDR2 SQIVND (reference sequence). V shed 5 bases and J 5 bases; nucleotides not matched to a gene: 10. Data came from immunoSEQ multiplex PCR; TCRdb stores just in-frame clones and leaves some out. The sample has approximately 45,000 clones, around 85% seen once. The chain uses TRBV19 and TRBJ2-7; 9 bases are shared with TRBD2. The sequence derives from a human donor in a cohort sampled during active COVID-19. Sequencing input: peripheral blood. CDR3 bases: TGTGCCAGTAGTTTTCAAGCGGGAGGACGGCACGAGCAGTACTTC. This encodes CASSFQAGGRHEQYF.